This TCR beta chain was captured by sequencing in a study of blood T cell repertoires in COVID-19 (dated by TCRdb to about 2020). For the study in its entirety: Samples covering the acute and convalescent phases of COVID-19 were provided by collaborators in the United States, Italy and Spain. The material from the prospective study consisted of cDNA or gDNA derived from T cells, B-cell-depleted T cells, or PBMCs. The dataset comprised deeply sampled blood TCRbeta repertoires from subjects exposed to, actively infected with, or recovered from COVID-19. The repertoires were released in a freely available public database meant as a resource for research on the immune response to SARS-CoV-2. Samples were obtained from the ongoing ImmuneRACE study (first 160 participants) and from 1,254 subjects provided by 6 global collaborators. Sample metadata almost always included a de-identified subject ID, COVID-19 status, age in years and sex. Where available, HLA class I and class II types were obtained from metadata supplied by the sample provider rather than from assay-based typing. General findings and caveats noted by the study authors: How much clinical and demographic metadata was included differed by source and by participant, and the metadata was provided uncurated.

The CDR3 spans 13 residues, from the cysteine through the phenylalanine. Only the CDR3 DNA is retained, 39 bases long and in frame from the first base. The germline V gene (reference sequence) yields LNHDA for CDR1 and SQIVND for CDR2. V drops 3 bases and J drops 6 bases, leaving 9 bases in between. Samples from volunteer blood donors who had recovered from COVID-19 were contributed by a second Seattle source. The collaborating institutions used their own protocols to collect whole blood in K2EDTA tubes. Collaborator samples were shipped for TCRbeta analysis as frozen whole blood, isolated PBMCs, or DNA extracted from either sample type. On this clone itself: Its antigen target is currently unknown. Per-nucleotide qualities are absent, and no much larger clonotype sits a single base away.

TCRbeta CDR3 regions were amplified from genomic DNA by means of the immunoSEQ Assay, a bias-controlled multiplex PCR. Per the original workflow: The number of nucleated cells in each sample was estimated from the amplification of reference gene primers within the assay. Sequence reads were collapsed and filtered to measure the absolute abundance of every unique TCRbeta CDR3 rearrangement. Productive Simpson clonality was computed per sample as the square root of Simpson's diversity index over productive rearrangements. In TCRdb, the immuneACCESS table is reduced to in-frame sequences with V and J assigned. These tables do not hold every clone; where another copy was compared, an unresolved V gene accounts for under half, and the others remain unexplained. V and J calls plus clone size are reproduced from that table; the DNA served to infer D and trimming. This sample gives 200,000 or so clones in total; around 83% of them show up just once. Roughly 2.8% of the sample goes to the ten largest clones.

Sequenced material: peripheral blood. The source of this sequence is a man in his fifties who had recovered from COVID-19. The chain uses TRBV19 and TRBJ1-5; a weak D assignment points to TRBD1 (5 bases agree). CDR3 protein: CASSIGGIQPQHF. In nucleotides, the sequence is TGTGCCAGTAGTATCGGGGGGATTCAGCCCCAGCATTTT.